The present T cell receptor beta chain was sequenced within a study of blood T cell repertoires in COVID-19. Study in general: PBMCs, B-cell-depleted T cells, or T cells provided the cDNA or gDNA that made up the material.

In regard to this clone: Given a far larger clone just one base away, this is likely a sequencing read error.

Per the original methods: It was from reference gene primer amplification that nucleated cell counts were estimated. Only in-frame clones appear in the TCRdb table, and some are missing; sequencing was by immunoSEQ multiplex PCR. That table gives V, J and clone size, and the DNA gave D and trimming. The table has about 200,000 clones, roughly 80% seen once; the top ten hold approximately 5.4%. This CDR3 is 13 amino acids long. CDR1 is SGDLS, CDR2 YYNGEE, per germline. J was trimmed by 5 bases and V by 3 bases; bases with no gene match: 4. The chain carries TRBV9 and TRBJ1-2; 7 bases line up with TRBD1. This clonotype was sampled from a human donor in a cohort sampled during active COVID-19. The specimen sequenced was peripheral blood. CDR3 DNA sequence: TGTGCCAGCAGCGCCGGGACAGAGTATGGCTACACCTTC. This sequence encodes CASSAGTEYGYTF.